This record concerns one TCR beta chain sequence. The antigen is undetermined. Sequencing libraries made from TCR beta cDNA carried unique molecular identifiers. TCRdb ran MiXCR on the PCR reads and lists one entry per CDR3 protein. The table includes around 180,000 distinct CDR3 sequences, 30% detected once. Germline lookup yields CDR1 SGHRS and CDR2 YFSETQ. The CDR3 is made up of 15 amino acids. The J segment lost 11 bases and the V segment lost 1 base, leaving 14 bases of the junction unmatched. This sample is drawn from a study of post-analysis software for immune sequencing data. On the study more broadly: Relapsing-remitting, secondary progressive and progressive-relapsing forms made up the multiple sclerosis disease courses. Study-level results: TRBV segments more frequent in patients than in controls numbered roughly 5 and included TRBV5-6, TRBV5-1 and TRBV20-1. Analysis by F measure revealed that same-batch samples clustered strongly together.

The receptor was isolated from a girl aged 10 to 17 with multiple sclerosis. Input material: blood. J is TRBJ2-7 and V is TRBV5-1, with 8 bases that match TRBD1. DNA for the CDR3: TGCGCCAGCAGCTTGTTAGAGGACAGGGCAAAGCGGGAGTACTTC. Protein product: CASSLLEDRAKREYF.